This T cell receptor beta chain is drawn from a study of T cell responses to AZD1222 COVID-19 vaccine listed by TCRdb under 2021. As for the study more broadly: TCR sequencing covered 230 to 250 trial participants: around 210 given two doses of AZD1222 and approximately 26 given two doses of MenACWY control vaccine. Enrollment into the trials was organized by age into subgroups of 18-55, 56-69 and 70-plus years, and those subgroups contained roughly 140, 27 and 60 TCR-sequenced participants, respectively.

The intended sense of this specimen's time point label: baseline before first vaccination. In light of the paper, this sample's treatment or condition label describes: meningococcal conjugate vaccine given as trial control. The vaccinee samples were drawn from two UK trials, COV001 and COV002, one of which was a single-blind randomized controlled phase 2/3 trial testing AZD1222 (ChAdOx1 nCoV-19) in healthy adults. For TCRbeta chain sequencing, PBMC samples from trial participants were taken at day 0 and at day 28 after the second dose. V lost 2 bases and J lost 2 bases, and the count of bases not matched to a germline gene is 3. For CDR1 and CDR2, the germline V gene (reference sequence) lists MNHEY and SMNVEV. The CDR3 sequence holds 14 residues, the cysteine and phenylalanine included. Of all the DNA, just the CDR3 is kept, 42 bases in frame from base 1. On this clone itself: Its antigen target is currently unknown. There are no base qualities to consult, and no much larger clone falls within one base.

The CDR3 regions of human TCRbeta chains were subjected to immunosequencing. The original methods were these. Repertoire TCRs were matched against a reference library of SARS-CoV-2-specific TCRs generated with the MIRA antigen-specificity platform. Breadth meant the fraction of unique TCRs that were SARS-CoV-2-associated, whereas depth meant the fraction of total T cells that were SARS-CoV-2-associated. Each spike-specific TCR was assigned to its reactive spike region and to a CD4 or CD8 class using the MIRA data. Log10-transformed breadth and depth values were compared by one-way ANOVA with Sidak's multiple comparisons tests. The table comes from immuneACCESS by way of TCRdb, which keeps in-frame sequences with V and J called. Part of the clones is missing from these tables; in studies checked, under half for an unresolved V gene and the rest for unknown reasons. V, J and clone size were drawn from that table, and D and trimming were deduced from the DNA. In all, the sample holds around 150,000 clones, and about nine tenths of those were seen once. 3% to 4% of the sample lies in the top ten.

Overall study outcomes, separate from this receptor: A significant rise in spike-specific TCR breadth and depth was observed after two AZD1222 doses relative to day 0 and relative to MenACWY recipients. Because no day 14 peak-response samples were available, repertoires were characterized only after the peak T cell response. Conclusions about previously exposed vaccinees were limited because only six AZD1222 recipients were SARS-CoV-2 seropositive at baseline. Most participants were white British and females outnumbered males, and the authors suggested that clonal diversity may have been underestimated. Reportedly, almost half of the unique spike-specific TCRs recognized epitopes lying outside the regions that are mutated in the B.1.351 and B.1.1.7 variants. The whole spike protein was spanned by vaccine-associated CD4 TCRs, and dominant responses were seen in regions 160-218 and 743-854. In the small 56-69-year group, the increase in depth fell short of significance, most likely because of low power.

This TCR was recovered from an adult in good health. The sequence joins TRBV27 to TRBJ2-7; TRBD2 agrees with 7 junctional bases. This material consisted of peripheral blood, taken on day 0 of MenACWY control vaccination. The nucleotide sequence is TGTGCCAGCAGTTTACTGGGAGGGCCCTACGAGCAGTACTTC. Translated, this gives CASSLLGGPYEQYF.